This T cell receptor beta chain emerged from a study of T cells in Graves' hyperthyroidism and ophthalmopathy (dated by TCRdb to the late 2010s). Looking at the study overall: Peripheral blood was sampled at the time of initial diagnosis, prior to any treatment. To identify distinguishing TCR V-J signatures, a discovery cohort of about 100 patients was used, comprising fewer than 45 with Graves' ophthalmopathy and approximately 58 with stable Graves' hyperthyroidism. Prospective prediction of ophthalmopathy was tested in an independent validation cohort consisting of 18 to 20 hyperthyroidism patients and some 17 patients who later progressed to ophthalmopathy. The roughly 99 discovery patients were divided at random into training and test sets in a 7:3 ratio. The study also compared thyroid tissue and blood T-cell repertoires from roughly six Graves' hyperthyroidism patients. After sampling, hyperthyroidism patients received methimazole starting at 30 mg daily, and ophthalmopathy patients received high-dose intravenous methylprednisolone. The paper reports TCR Vbeta CDR3 sequencing of approximately 140 peripheral blood samples: approximately 43 ophthalmopathy, around 80 hyperthyroidism and 17 progressor patients.

What the authors observed across the whole study: Blood samples also contained most of the expanded thyroid clonotypes (frequency above 0.001), which suggests that blood repertoires may reflect thyroid immune responses. A 13 V-J signature model separated ophthalmopathy from stable hyperthyroidism, with roughly 88% sensitivity and 81.08% specificity in cross-validation and 80%/75% in testing. Sample size was not statistically predetermined, and blinding of investigators to group allocation was not performed. In validation, progression to ophthalmopathy was predicted by the model with 65% to 71% sensitivity and about 72% specificity, a median of roughly 6.4 months before onset.

This clonotype was observed many times. No antigen is known for it. No much larger clone exists at a distance of one base, and base qualities are not known. V is cut back by 6 bases and J by 5 bases, with 9 bases in the junction unmatched. From the cysteine up to the phenylalanine, the CDR3 has a length of 14 residues. Only the CDR3 part of the read is kept: 42 bases, read in frame from the first base. Sequences SGHTA (CDR1) and FQGNSA (CDR2) are obtained from the germline V gene. Ophthalmopathy patients had moderately to severely active disease, with a Clinical Activity Score of 3 or more, a NOSPECS grade of 4 or more, and a disease duration of less than 3 months. Patients with uncontrolled infections, other autoimmune diseases, pregnancy or lactation were excluded. Diagnoses relied on clinical symptoms, serum thyroxine and TRAb, thyroid ultrasound and orbital computed tomography. PBMCs were isolated from about 10 ml of fresh peripheral blood by Ficoll-Paque density gradient centrifugation. Total RNA was extracted using Trizol reagent, and RNA quality was assessed on an Agilent 2100 Bioanalyzer.

The TCR beta CDR3 regions were amplified from the RNA transcripts. The first round of RT-PCR for the TCR CDR3 was performed with the HTBI primer set and the Qiagen OneStep RT-PCR kit. The libraries were constructed in a second round of multiplex PCR and then size-selected and purified. Sequencing of the libraries was done on an Illumina HiSeq2000 using paired-end 100 bp reads. The study's own analysis went as follows. SOAPnuke was used to process the raw data, throwing out any read that contained adapters or uncalled bases, had a mean Phred below 15, or lacked an exact constant-primer or identifier match. COPE v1.2.5 was used to merge the high-quality paired reads, and each unique nucleotide sequence was defined as a clonotype. MiTCR v1.1 was used to align clonotypes to the IMGT TRBV, TRBD and TRBJ reference segments. Only V-J combinations with frequency above 0.0001, covering about 99% of repertoires, were analysed. The TCS score was defined as F50 (clonal expansion) divided by E x V (chaos), with BLOSUM62-based TCRdist calculated between CDR3 peptides within each V-J. Welch's t-statistics and random forest reduced fewer than 600 V-J features to 10 to 15, which were used in a naive Bayes classifier (R e1071). Clones were called with MiXCR by TCRdb after fastp trimmed the public reads at Q25, and only in-frame beta chains were retained. Rows are unified per CDR3 protein, each entry keeping the most common DNA and genes. These V and J calls are TCRdb output, not the study's own analysis. The sample profile shows about 290,000 distinct CDR3 sequences; 15% to 20% of them were found once. About 50% of the sample goes to the ten largest clones.

Recombination joined TRBV7-2 with TRBJ2-7; a stretch of 8 junction bases matches TRBD2. This clonotype was sampled from a woman aged 55-75 years with Graves' ophthalmopathy. Material for sequencing was blood. In nucleotides, the sequence is TGTGCCAGCAGGCTAGGGCTAGCGGGTGACGAGCAGTACTTC. This encodes CASRLGLAGDEQYF.